The rows below give T cell receptor beta chains drawn from one sample of a study of blood T cell repertoires in COVID-19. TCRdb's table, derived via immunoSEQ multiplex PCR, lists solely in-frame clones and lacks some. The table shows approximately 150,000 clones, with 75% to 90% occurring only once. Specimen: peripheral blood. These TCRs come from a man aged 50-60 years who had recovered from COVID-19. The CDR3 runs from the conserved cysteine through the conserved F or W.

>TRBV30|TRBJ2-7
CAWSRDRASYEQYF
>TRBV27|TRBJ1-4
CASSSQGATNEKLFF
>TRBV19|TRBJ1-2
CASSNQGARHGYTF
>TRBV11-3|TRBJ1-6
CASSLRQQYNSPLHF
>TRBV7-9|TRBJ2-1
CASSSTRLAGNEQFF
>TRBV7-2|TRBJ1-1
CASSFNLGQGGAEAFF
>TRBV3-1/TRBV3-2|TRBJ2-1
CASSQEGTFSYNEQFF
>TRBV7-9|TRBJ1-5
CASSMDRGGNQPQHF
>TRBV5-1|TRBJ2-5
CASSGYNMGETQYF
>TRBV6-1|TRBJ2-5
CASSEPGQTETQYF
>TRBV4-3|TRBJ2-4
CASSDGPGSQNIQYF
>TRBV29-1|TRBJ2-3
CSVRVSNTDTQYF
>TRBV11-3|TRBJ2-1
CASSLGGDLVWQFF